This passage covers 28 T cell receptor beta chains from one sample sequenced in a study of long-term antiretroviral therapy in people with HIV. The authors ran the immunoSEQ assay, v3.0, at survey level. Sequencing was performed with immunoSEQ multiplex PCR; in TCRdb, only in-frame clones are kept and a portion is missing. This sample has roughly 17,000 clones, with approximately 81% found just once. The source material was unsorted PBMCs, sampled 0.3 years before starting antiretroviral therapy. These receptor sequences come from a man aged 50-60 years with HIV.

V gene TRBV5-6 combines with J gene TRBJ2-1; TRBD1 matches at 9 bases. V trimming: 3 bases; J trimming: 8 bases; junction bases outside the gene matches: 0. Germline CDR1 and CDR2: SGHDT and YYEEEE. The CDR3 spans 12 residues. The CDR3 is CASSWTGDEQFF. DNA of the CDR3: TGTGCCAGCAGCTGGACAGGGGATGAGCAGTTCTTC.

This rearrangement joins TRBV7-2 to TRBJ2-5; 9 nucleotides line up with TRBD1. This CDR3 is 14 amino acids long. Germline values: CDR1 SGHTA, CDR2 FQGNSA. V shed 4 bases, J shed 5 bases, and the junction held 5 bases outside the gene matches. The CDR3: CASSYTGGRETQYF. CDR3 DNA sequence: TGTGCCAGCAGCTATACAGGGGGCAGGGAGACCCAGTACTTC.

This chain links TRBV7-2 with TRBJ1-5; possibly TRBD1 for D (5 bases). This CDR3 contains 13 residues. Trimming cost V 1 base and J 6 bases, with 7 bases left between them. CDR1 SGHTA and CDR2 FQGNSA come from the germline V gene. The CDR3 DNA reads TGTGCCAGCAGCTTAGACGGGGGTCAGCCCCAGCATTTT. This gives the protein CASSLDGGQPQHF.

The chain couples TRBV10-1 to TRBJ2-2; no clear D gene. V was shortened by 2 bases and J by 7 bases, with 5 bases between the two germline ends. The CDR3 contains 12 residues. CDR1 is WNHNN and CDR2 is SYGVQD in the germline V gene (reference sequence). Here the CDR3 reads CASSEGFGELFF. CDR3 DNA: TGCGCCAGCAGTGAGGGTTTCGGGGAGCTGTTTTTT.

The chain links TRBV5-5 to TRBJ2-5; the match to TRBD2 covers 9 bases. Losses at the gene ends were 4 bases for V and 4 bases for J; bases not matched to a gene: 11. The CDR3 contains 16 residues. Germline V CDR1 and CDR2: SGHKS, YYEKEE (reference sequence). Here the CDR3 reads CASSQIAGASGETQYF. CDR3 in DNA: TGTGCCAGCAGCCAGATAGCGGGGGCATCAGGAGAGACCCAGTACTTC. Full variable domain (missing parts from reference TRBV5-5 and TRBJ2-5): DAGVTQSPTHLIKTRGQQVTLRCSPISGHKSVSWYQQVLGQGPQFIFQYYEKEERGRGNFPDRFSARQFPNYSSELNVNALLLGDSALYLCASSQIAGASGETQYFGPGTRLLVL.

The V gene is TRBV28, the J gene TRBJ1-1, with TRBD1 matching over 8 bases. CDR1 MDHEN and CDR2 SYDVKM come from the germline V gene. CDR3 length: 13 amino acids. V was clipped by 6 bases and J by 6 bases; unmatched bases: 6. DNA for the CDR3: TGTGCCAGCAGCTGGACAGGGTCCCCTGAAGCTTTCTTT. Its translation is CASSWTGSPEAFF.

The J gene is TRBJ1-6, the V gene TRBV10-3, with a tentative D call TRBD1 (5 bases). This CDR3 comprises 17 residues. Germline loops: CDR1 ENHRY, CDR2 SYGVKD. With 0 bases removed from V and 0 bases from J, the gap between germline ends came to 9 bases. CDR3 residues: CAISESTASSYNSPLHF. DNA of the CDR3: TGTGCCATCAGTGAGTCGACAGCAAGCTCCTATAATTCACCCCTCCACTTT.

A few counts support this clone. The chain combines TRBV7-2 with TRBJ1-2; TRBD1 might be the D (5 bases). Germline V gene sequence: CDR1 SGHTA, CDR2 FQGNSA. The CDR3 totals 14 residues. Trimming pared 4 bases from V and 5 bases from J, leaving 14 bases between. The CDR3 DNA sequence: TGTGCCAGCAGCTACAGGTTGGCGGGGTATGGCTACACCTTC. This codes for CASSYRLAGYGYTF.

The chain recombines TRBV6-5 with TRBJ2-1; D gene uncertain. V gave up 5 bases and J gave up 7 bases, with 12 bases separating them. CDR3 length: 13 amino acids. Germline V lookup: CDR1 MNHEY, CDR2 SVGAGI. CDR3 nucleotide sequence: TGTGCCAGCAGTCCGCATTCGAGGAATGAGCAGTTCTTC. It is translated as CASSPHSRNEQFF.

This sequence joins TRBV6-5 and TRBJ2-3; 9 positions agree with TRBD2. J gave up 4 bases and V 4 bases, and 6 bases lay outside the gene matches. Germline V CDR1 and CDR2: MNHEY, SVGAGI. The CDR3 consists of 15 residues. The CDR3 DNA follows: TGTGCCAGCAGTTGGGGGAGCGGGAGGCCAGATACGCAGTATTTT. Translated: CASSWGSGRPDTQYF.

This CDR3 is CASSPARGETQYF. The CDR3 coding sequence is TGTGCCAGCAGCCCAGCAAGGGGAGAGACCCAGTACTTC. The chain links TRBV7-9 to TRBJ2-5; D perhaps matches TRBD1 (5 bases). The CDR3 is 13 amino acids. Germline-derived CDR1 and CDR2 are SEHNR and FQNEAQ (reference sequence). Trimming left V 5 bases short and J 4 bases short, with 11 bases between.

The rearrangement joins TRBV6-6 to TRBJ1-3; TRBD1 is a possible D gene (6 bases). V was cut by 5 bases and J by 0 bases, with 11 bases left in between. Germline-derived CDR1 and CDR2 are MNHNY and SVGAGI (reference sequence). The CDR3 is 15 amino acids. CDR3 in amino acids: CASSQRQASGNTIYF. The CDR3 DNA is TGTGCCAGCAGTCAAAGACAGGCCTCTGGAAACACCATATATTTT.

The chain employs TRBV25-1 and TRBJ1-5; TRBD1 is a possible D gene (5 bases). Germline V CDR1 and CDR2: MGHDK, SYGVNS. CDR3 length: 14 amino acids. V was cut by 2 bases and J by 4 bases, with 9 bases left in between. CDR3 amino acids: CASSEGGGNQPQHF. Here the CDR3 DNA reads TGTGCCAGCAGTGAAGGGGGGGGGAATCAGCCCCAGCATTTT.

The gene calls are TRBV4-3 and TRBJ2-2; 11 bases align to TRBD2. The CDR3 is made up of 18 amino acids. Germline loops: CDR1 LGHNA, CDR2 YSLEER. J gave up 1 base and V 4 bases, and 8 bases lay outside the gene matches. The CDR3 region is CASSPRLAGLRNTGELFF. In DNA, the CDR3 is TGCGCCAGCAGCCCAAGACTAGCGGGGCTTCGGAACACCGGGGAGCTGTTTTTT.

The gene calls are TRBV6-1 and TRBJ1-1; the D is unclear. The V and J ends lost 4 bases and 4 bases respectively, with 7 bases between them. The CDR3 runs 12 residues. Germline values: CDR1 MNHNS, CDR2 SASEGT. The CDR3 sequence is CASSASFTEAFF. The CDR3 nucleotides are TGTGCCAGCAGTGCCAGCTTCACTGAAGCTTTCTTT.

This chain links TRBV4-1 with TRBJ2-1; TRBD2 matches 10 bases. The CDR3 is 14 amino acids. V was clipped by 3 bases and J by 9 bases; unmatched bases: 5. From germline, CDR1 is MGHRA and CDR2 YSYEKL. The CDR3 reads CASSHTSGDSEQFF. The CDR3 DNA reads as TGCGCCAGCAGCCACACTAGCGGGGACAGTGAGCAGTTCTTC.

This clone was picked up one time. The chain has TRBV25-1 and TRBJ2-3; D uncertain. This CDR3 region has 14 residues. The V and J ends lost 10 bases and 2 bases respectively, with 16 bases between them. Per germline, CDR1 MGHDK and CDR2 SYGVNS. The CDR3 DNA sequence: TGTGCCACCTCCAGACCGGGTGACACAGATACGCAGTATTTT. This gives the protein CATSRPGDTDTQYF.

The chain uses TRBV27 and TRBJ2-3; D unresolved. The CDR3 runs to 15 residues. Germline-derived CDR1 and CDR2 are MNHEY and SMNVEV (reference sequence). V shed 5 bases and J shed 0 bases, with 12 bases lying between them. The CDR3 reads CASSRRTGSTDTQYF. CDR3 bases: TGTGCCAGCAGTCGCCGGACGGGTAGCACAGATACGCAGTATTTT.

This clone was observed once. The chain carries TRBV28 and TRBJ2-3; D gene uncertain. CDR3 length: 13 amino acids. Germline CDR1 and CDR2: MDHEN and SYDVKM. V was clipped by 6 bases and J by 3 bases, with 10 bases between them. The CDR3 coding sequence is TGTGCCAGCAGCCCCCCACAGACAGATACGCAGTATTTT. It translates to CASSPPQTDTQYF. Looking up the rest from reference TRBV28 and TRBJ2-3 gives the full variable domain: DVKVTQSSRYLVKRTGEKVFLECVQDMDHENMFWYRQDPGLGLRLIYFSYDVKMKEKGDIPEGYSVSREKKERFSLILESASTNQTSMYLCASSPPQTDTQYFGPGTRLTVL.

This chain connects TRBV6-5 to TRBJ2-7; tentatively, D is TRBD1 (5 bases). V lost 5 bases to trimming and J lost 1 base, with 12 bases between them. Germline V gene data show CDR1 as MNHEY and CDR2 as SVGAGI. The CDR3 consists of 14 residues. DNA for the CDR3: TGTGCCAGCAGTGAACGAGACAGATCCTACGAGCAGTACTTC. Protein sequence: CASSERDRSYEQYF.

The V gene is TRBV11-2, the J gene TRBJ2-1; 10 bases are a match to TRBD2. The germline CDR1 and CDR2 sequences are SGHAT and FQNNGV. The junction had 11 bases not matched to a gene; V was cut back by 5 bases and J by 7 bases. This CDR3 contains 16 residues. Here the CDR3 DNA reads TGTGCCAGCAGCCCTTATAGCGGGGGGATGGGTAATGAGCAGTTCTTC. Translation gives CASSPYSGGMGNEQFF. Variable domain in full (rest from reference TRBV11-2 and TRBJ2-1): EAGVAQSPRYKIIEKRQSVAFWCNPISGHATLYWYQQILGQGPKLLIQFQNNGVVDDSQLPKDRFSAERLKGVDSTLKIQPAKLEDSAVYLCASSPYSGGMGNEQFFGPGTRLTVL.

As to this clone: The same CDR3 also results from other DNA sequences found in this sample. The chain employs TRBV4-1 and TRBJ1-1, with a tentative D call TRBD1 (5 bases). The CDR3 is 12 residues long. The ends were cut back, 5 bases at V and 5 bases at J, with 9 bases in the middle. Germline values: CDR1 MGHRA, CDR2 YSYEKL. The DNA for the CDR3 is TGCGCCAGCAGCTGGGGGGGTACTGAAGCTTTCTTT. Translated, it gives CASSWGGTEAFF.

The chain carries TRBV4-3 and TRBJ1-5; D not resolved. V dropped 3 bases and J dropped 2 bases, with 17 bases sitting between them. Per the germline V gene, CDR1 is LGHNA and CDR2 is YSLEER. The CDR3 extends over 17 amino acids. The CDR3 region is CASSQDRTNWGNQPQHF. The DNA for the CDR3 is TGCGCCAGCAGCCAGGATCGGACGAATTGGGGCAATCAGCCCCAGCATTTT.

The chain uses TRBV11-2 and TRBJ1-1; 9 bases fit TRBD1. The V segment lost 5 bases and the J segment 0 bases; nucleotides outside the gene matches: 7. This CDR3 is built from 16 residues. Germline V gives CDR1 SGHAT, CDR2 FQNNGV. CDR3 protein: CASSTGQGRLNTEAFF. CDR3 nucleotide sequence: TGTGCCAGCAGCACCGGACAGGGGAGGTTGAACACTGAAGCTTTCTTT.

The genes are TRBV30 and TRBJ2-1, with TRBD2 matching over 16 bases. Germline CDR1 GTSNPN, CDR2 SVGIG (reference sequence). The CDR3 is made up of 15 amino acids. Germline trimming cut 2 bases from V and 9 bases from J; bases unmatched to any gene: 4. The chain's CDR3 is CAWSLGTSGRGEQFF. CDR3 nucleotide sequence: TGTGCCTGGAGTTTAGGGACTAGCGGGAGGGGTGAGCAGTTCTTC. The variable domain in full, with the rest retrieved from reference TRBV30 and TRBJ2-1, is SQTIHQWPATLVQPVGSPLSLECTVEGTSNPNLYWYRQAAGRGLQLLFYSVGIGQISSEVPQNLSASRPQDRQFILSSKKLLLSDSGFYLCAWSLGTSGRGEQFFGPGTRLTVL.

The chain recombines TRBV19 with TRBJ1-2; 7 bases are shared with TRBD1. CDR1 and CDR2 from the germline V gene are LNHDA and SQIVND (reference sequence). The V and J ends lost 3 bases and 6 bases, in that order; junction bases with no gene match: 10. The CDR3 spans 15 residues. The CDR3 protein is CASSIDRAWVDGYTF. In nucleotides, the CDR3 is TGTGCCAGTAGTATCGACAGGGCGTGGGTAGATGGCTACACCTTC. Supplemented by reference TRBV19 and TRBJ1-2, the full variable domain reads DGGITQSPKYLFRKEGQNVTLSCEQNLNHDAMYWYRQDPGQGLRLIYYSQIVNDFQKGDIAEGYSVSREKKESFPLTVTSAQKNPTAFYLCASSIDRAWVDGYTFGSGTRLTVV.

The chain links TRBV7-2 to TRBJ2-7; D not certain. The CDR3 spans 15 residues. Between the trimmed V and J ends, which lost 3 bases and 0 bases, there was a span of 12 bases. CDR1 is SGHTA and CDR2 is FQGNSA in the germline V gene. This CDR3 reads CASSFTTLSSYEQYF. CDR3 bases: TGTGCCAGCAGCTTCACTACCTTGAGCTCCTACGAGCAGTACTTC.

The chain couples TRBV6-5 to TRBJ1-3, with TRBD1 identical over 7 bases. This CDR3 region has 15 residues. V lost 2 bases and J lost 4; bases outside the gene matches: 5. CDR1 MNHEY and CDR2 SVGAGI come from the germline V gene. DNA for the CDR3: TGTGCCAGCAGTTACACCCTGACAGGGGGAAACACCATATATTTT. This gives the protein CASSYTLTGGNTIYF.